This entry lists 30 T cell receptor beta chains sequenced from one sample in a study of blood T cells in healthy people across ages. A J-beta primer mix and a sample-barcoded 5' primer were used in a second PCR of roughly 7 to 12 cycles. TCRdb itself ran the 5' RACE reads through MiXCR, one entry per CDR3 protein. Of 1.5 million to 1.8 million distinct CDR3 sequences detected, about 45% appear once; the ten largest clones hold about 4%. Sequencing was performed on blood. The source of these receptors is a woman aged 18 to 35 in good health.

This chain uses TRBV9 with TRBJ2-7; 10 bases are shared with TRBD1. CDR3 length: 16 residues. Trimming at V came to 4 bases and at J to 8 bases, leaving 15 bases not matched to a gene. CDR1 and CDR2 from the germline V gene are SGDLS and YYNGEE. The CDR3 bases are TGTGCCAGCAGCTCGAGCCCTCGGACAGGGGGTTACAAGCAGTACTTC. This encodes CASSSSPRTGGYKQYF. Drawing the rest from reference TRBV9 and TRBJ2-7, the complete variable domain is DSGVTQTPKHLITATGQRVTLRCSPRSGDLSVYWYQQSLDQGLQFLIQYYNGEERAKGNILERFSAQQFPDLHSELNLSSLELGDSALYFCASSSSPRTGGYKQYFGPGTRLTVT.

The V gene is TRBV9, the J gene TRBJ2-1, with a weak D call TRBD2 (7 bases). The CDR3 runs to 16 residues. V was shortened by 3 bases and J by 2 bases, with 15 bases between the two germline ends. The germline V gene has CDR1 SGDLS and CDR2 YYNGEE. The CDR3 nucleotides are TGTGCCAGCAGCGAGGGGGGGACCTGGGCCTACAATGAGCAGTTCTTC. Translation: CASSEGGTWAYNEQFF.

A few counts support this clonotype. V is TRBV24-1 and J is TRBJ2-5, with TRBD1 matching over 8 bases. The V gene's germline CDR1 is KGHDR and CDR2 SFDVKD. The J segment lost 5 bases and the V segment lost 4 bases, leaving 8 bases of the junction unmatched. This CDR3 is 15 amino acids long. The CDR3 is CATSESTGADETQYF. In DNA form, the CDR3 reads TGTGCCACCAGTGAATCGACAGGGGCTGACGAGACCCAGTACTTC.

The chain is built from TRBV11-2 and TRBJ2-3; 13 nucleotides agree with TRBD2. CDR3 size: 16 residues. Germline CDR1 and CDR2: SGHAT and FQNNGV. Losses at the gene ends were 3 bases for V and 4 bases for J; bases not matched to a gene: 4. The CDR3 region has the DNA TGTGCCAGCAGCTTCACAACTAGCGGGGGGGCAGATACGCAGTATTTT. It yields the protein CASSFTTSGGADTQYF.

This clonotype was seen only a few times. In nucleotides, the CDR3 is TGTGCCAGCAGCTTTTTGGGAGAGCTTAACTATGGCTACACCTTC. Its protein product is CASSFLGELNYGYTF. The chain combines TRBV7-9 with TRBJ1-2, with D uncertain. CDR1 SEHNR and CDR2 FQNEAQ come from the germline V gene (reference sequence). The V gene lost 3 bases and the J gene lost 1 base, with 12 bases spanning the gap. The CDR3 sequence is 15 residues long.

CDR3 in amino acids: CASGFPGGQELNIQYF. For the CDR3, the DNA is TGTGCTAGTGGTTTTCCAGGGGGGCAGGAGTTAAACATTCAGTACTTC. J is TRBJ2-4 and V is TRBV12-5; D is possibly TRBD1 (7 bases). Germline CDR1 LGHNT, CDR2 FRNRAP. Trimming pared 3 bases from V and 6 bases from J, leaving 18 bases between. This CDR3 is built from 16 residues.

This clonotype was counted between two and nine times. This chain uses TRBV7-9 with TRBJ2-1; 12 positions agree with TRBD1. CDR1 and CDR2 (germline): SEHNR, FQNEAQ (reference sequence). J lost 5 bases, V lost 4 bases, and 6 bases had no gene match. The CDR3 length is 16 residues. The DNA of the CDR3 is TGTGCCAGCAGCTGGGGACAGGGGGCTTATCACAATGAGCAGTTCTTC. This sequence encodes CASSWGQGAYHNEQFF.

Only a few counts were recorded for this clonotype. This chain connects TRBV20-1 to TRBJ2-5, with TRBD1 as a possible D gene (6 bases). The length of the CDR3 is 13 residues. CDR1 and CDR2 (germline): DFQATT, SNEGSKA (reference sequence). Trimming stripped 2 bases from V and 4 bases from J, with 11 bases between. CDR3 DNA sequence: TGCAGTGCTAGAATGGGGGCCCGAGAGACCCAGTACTTC. Residues: CSARMGARETQYF.

V usage is TRBV20-1 and J usage is TRBJ1-4; tentative D call: TRBD1 (6 bases). The V end lost 5 bases, the J end lost 7 bases, and 17 bases lay between the germline ends. The CDR3 sequence is 14 residues long. Germline CDR1 DFQATT, CDR2 SNEGSKA (reference sequence). The CDR3 loop reads CSALSGGGSEKLFF. Written as DNA, the CDR3 is TGCAGTGCTCTGTCTGGGGGCGGAAGTGAAAAACTGTTTTTT.

This clonotype was counted only a few times. The chain links TRBV5-1 to TRBJ2-1; D might be TRBD1 (6 bases). Trimming pared 2 bases from V and 7 bases from J, leaving 13 bases between. Germline CDR1 and CDR2: SGHRS and YFSETQ. The length of the CDR3 is 14 residues. DNA for the CDR3: TGCGCCAGCAGCTTAGACACAGGGTTAAATGAGCAGTTCTTC. It translates to CASSLDTGLNEQFF.

V usage is TRBV3-1 and J usage is TRBJ1-5, with no clear D. Between the trimmed V and J ends, which lost 1 base and 9 bases, there was a span of 10 bases. The CDR3 consists of 13 residues. Germline assignment: CDR1 LGHDT and CDR2 YNNKEL (reference sequence). CDR3 residues: CASSQGPVLPQHF. CDR3 bases: TGTGCCAGCAGCCAAGGACCCGTTTTGCCCCAGCATTTT.

This clonotype was counted only a few times. The rearrangement links TRBV7-2 to TRBJ2-3; TRBD2 matches at 7 bases. The CDR3 length is 16 residues. Germline-derived CDR1 and CDR2 are SGHTA and FQGNSA. The junction had 10 bases not matched to a gene; V was cut back by 2 bases and J by 5 bases. CDR3 in amino acids: CASSLRTRGTGDTQYF. CDR3 nucleotide sequence: TGTGCCAGCAGCTTAAGGACTAGAGGGACCGGAGATACGCAGTATTTT.

This clonotype was detected only a few times. V is TRBV7-2 and J is TRBJ2-4, with TRBD1 matching over 9 bases. CDR1 is SGHTA, CDR2 FQGNSA, per germline. This CDR3 spans 14 amino acids. Unmatched junction bases numbered 6, after V lost 7 bases and J lost 5 bases. The CDR3 coding sequence is TGTGCCAGCAAAACCCGACAGGGGGAAAACATTCAGTACTTC. Translated: CASKTRQGENIQYF.

This chain links TRBV10-3 with TRBJ2-5; 7 bases are a match to TRBD1. Germline loops: CDR1 ENHRY, CDR2 SYGVKD. V lost 5 bases and J lost 5; bases outside the gene matches: 8. The CDR3 covers 14 residues. The CDR3, as DNA: TGTGCCATCAGTATGACAGGGAAGGGCGAGACCCAGTACTTC. Translated: CAISMTGKGETQYF.

This chain joins TRBV5-1 and TRBJ1-4; TRBD1 matches at 7 bases. Germline CDR1 reads SGHRS; CDR2 reads YFSETQ. The CDR3 has 13 residues. The junction had 4 bases not matched to a gene; V was cut back by 4 bases and J by 7 bases. Here the CDR3 reads CASSVDRIEKLFF. CDR3 nucleotides: TGCGCCAGCAGCGTGGACAGGATTGAAAAACTGTTTTTT.

The rearrangement links TRBV7-3 to TRBJ2-4; D unresolved. The end of the DNA aligns better with TRBJ2-7, so the J call may be wrong. Looked up from germline, CDR1 is SGHTA and CDR2 is FQGTGA. This CDR3 has 11 amino acids. CDR3 amino acids: CAELVNGEQYF. The CDR3 DNA follows: TGTGCCGAACTTGTTAACGGCGAGCAGTACTTC.

Ten or more counts support this clonotype. This chain joins TRBV6-5 and TRBJ2-7; 9 bases fit TRBD1. Germline V gene sequence: CDR1 MNHEY, CDR2 SVGAGI. Germline trimming cut 6 bases from V and 4 bases from J; bases unmatched to any gene: 7. This CDR3 is built from 14 residues. CDR3 protein: CASSRTGAPYEQYF. As DNA, the CDR3 is TGTGCCAGCAGCCGGACAGGGGCCCCTTACGAGCAGTACTTC.

Only a few counts were recorded for this clonotype. This rearrangement joins TRBV4-2 to TRBJ2-5; TRBD2 aligns across 12 bases. Germline-derived CDR1 and CDR2 are LGHNA and YNFKEQ. The CDR3 has 15 amino acids. Germline trimming cut 5 bases from V and 4 bases from J; bases unmatched to any gene: 5. This chain's CDR3 is CASSGPGLAGETQYF. The CDR3, as DNA: TGTGCCAGCAGCGGGCCGGGACTAGCGGGAGAGACCCAGTACTTC.

The CDR3 protein is CSANRPGYGYTF. For the CDR3, the DNA is TGCAGTGCTAACCGGCCCGGCTATGGCTACACCTTC. The V gene is TRBV20-1, the J gene TRBJ1-2; D unresolved. Trimming took 4 bases from V and 4 from J, leaving 10 bases between them. This CDR3 spans 12 amino acids. Per the germline V gene, CDR1 is DFQATT and CDR2 is SNEGSKA (reference sequence).

The chain couples TRBV12-3 or TRBV12-4 to TRBJ1-1, with D possibly TRBD1 on 5 matching bases. V dropped 3 bases and J dropped 1 base, with 15 bases sitting between them. The CDR3 totals 16 residues. CDR3 loop: CASSFTGVYPNTEAFF. CDR3 nucleotide sequence: TGTGCCAGCAGTTTCACAGGCGTATATCCGAACACTGAAGCTTTCTTT.

The CDR3 coding sequence is TGTGCCAGCAGTCCCGGGACAGGATCCCTCTATGGCTACACCTTC. Translation gives CASSPGTGSLYGYTF. This chain joins TRBV27 and TRBJ1-2; 8 bases match TRBD1. The CDR3 sequence is 15 residues long. CDR1 is MNHEY, CDR2 SMNVEV, per germline (reference sequence). J was trimmed by 4 bases and V by 5 bases; bases with no gene match: 9.

The chain uses TRBV7-2 and TRBJ2-7; 7 bases align to TRBD2. After removal of 0 bases from V and 0 bases from J, the junction contained 8 bases not matched to a gene. From germline, CDR1 is SGHTA and CDR2 FQGNSA. The CDR3 sequence is 17 residues long. CDR3 coding DNA: TGTGCCAGCAGCTTAGCGGGGCTAGCGGACCCCTCCTACGAGCAGTACTTC. Encoded protein: CASSLAGLADPSYEQYF.

The V call is TRBV15, the J call TRBJ2-7; 7 bases match TRBD1. This CDR3 has 14 residues. Trimming cost V 1 base and J 3 bases; bases outside gene matches: 3. Germline V gives CDR1 LNHNV, CDR2 YYDKDF (reference sequence). For the CDR3, the DNA is TGTGCCACCAGCAGAGGCGGACAGGTCTACGAGCAGTACTTC. Translation: CATSRGGQVYEQYF.

This clonotype was counted many times. This rearrangement joins TRBV20-1 to TRBJ2-5, with TRBD2 as a possible D gene (6 bases). This CDR3 is built from 13 residues. Germline values: CDR1 DFQATT, CDR2 SNEGSKA (reference sequence). The V and J ends lost 1 base and 4 bases respectively, with 10 bases between them. The CDR3 spells CSARGDLGETQYF. The CDR3 DNA reads as TGCAGTGCTAGAGGGGACTTGGGAGAGACCCAGTACTTC.

The CDR3: CASSQRGLAGTAYEQYF. For the CDR3, the DNA is TGTGCCAGCAGCCAGAGGGGACTAGCGGGAACAGCCTACGAGCAGTACTTC. The V call is TRBV4-2, the J call TRBJ2-4; 13 bases fit TRBD2. TRBJ2-7 matches the DNA end more closely, so the J call is doubtful. Germline values: CDR1 LGHNA, CDR2 YNFKEQ. This CDR3 has 17 residues.

This clonotype was counted many times. The rearrangement uses TRBV5-1 and TRBJ2-4; tentatively, D is TRBD1 (5 bases). The V and J ends lost 4 bases and 2 bases respectively, with 10 bases between them. The CDR3 sequence is 14 residues long. The germline V gene has CDR1 SGHRS and CDR2 YFSETQ. CDR3 amino acids: CASSLGVSKNIQYF. The CDR3 bases are TGCGCCAGCAGCCTAGGGGTTTCCAAAAACATTCAGTACTTC.

V is TRBV29-1 and J is TRBJ2-4; D perhaps matches TRBD1 (6 bases). The assigned J gene may be wrong: the sequence end matches TRBJ2-7 better. The CDR3 is made up of 15 amino acids. Germline V gene lookup returns CDR1 SQVTM and CDR2 ANQGSEA. CDR3 residues: CSVEVAAGVFYEQYF. DNA of the CDR3: TGCAGCGTTGAAGTGGCGGCAGGGGTGTTCTACGAGCAGTACTTC.

This clonotype was seen more than once but under ten times. The chain combines TRBV29-1 with TRBJ1-4; D is uncertain. Trimming removed 6 bases at V and 8 bases at J, with 16 bases between. The CDR3 runs to 13 residues. CDR1 is SQVTM, CDR2 ANQGSEA, per germline. The CDR3 nucleotides are TGCAGCGTCAATTCGGGGAGTGGGGAAAAACTGTTTTTT. Protein: CSVNSGSGEKLFF. Drawing the rest from reference TRBV29-1 and TRBJ1-4, the complete variable domain is SAVISQKPSRDICQRGTSLTIQCQVDSQVTMMFWYRQQPGQSLTLIATANQGSEATYESGFVIDKFPISRPNLTFSTLTVSNMSPEDSSIYLCSVNSGSGEKLFFGSGTQLSVL.

The chain couples TRBV30 to TRBJ1-3, with D possibly matching TRBD1 (5 bases). CDR1 and CDR2 (germline): GTSNPN, SVGIG (reference sequence). V shed 5 bases and J shed 4 bases, with 12 bases lying between them. CDR3 length: 13 residues. The chain's CDR3 is CAWEKGSGNTIYF. The CDR3 DNA follows: TGTGCCTGGGAGAAGGGGTCGGGAAACACCATATATTTT.

The genes are TRBV2 and TRBJ2-7, with TRBD1 as a possible D gene (6 bases). The V end was cut by 5 bases, the J end by 3 bases, with 14 bases between. The CDR3 loop spans 14 amino acids. Germline assignment: CDR1 SNHLY and CDR2 FYNNEI. The CDR3 nucleotides are TGTGCCAGCAGTTCCCCCAGGGGTGTCTACGAGCAGTACTTC. Translation gives CASSSPRGVYEQYF.